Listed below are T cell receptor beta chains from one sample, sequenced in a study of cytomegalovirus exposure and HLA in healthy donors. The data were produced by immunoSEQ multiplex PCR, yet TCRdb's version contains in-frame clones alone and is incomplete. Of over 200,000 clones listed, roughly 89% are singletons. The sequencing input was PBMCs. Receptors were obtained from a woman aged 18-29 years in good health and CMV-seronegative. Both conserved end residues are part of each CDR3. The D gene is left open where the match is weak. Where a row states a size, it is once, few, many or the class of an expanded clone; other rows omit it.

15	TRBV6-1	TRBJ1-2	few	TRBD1	TGTGCCAGCAGTGAAATGGAGGGGGCGATATTTGGCTACACCTTC	CASSEMEGAIFGYTF
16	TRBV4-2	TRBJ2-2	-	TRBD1	TGTGCCAGCAGCCGAACACAGGGGGAACCCACCGGGGAGCTGTTTTTT	CASSRTQGEPTGELFF
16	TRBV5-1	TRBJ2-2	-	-	TGCGCCAGCAGCTTGGTTCCAGGGGTGAACACCGGGGAGCTGTTTTTT	CASSLVPGVNTGELFF
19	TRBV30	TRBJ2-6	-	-	TGTGCCTGGATTTTACGCCGAGGGGGGGGGCTCTCTGGGGCCAACGTCCTGACTTTC	CAWILRRGGGLSGANVLTF
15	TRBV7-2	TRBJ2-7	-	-	TGTGCCAGCAGCTTAAATCCAGCAGGCTCCTACGAGCAGTACTTC	CASSLNPAGSYEQYF
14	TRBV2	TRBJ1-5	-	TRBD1	TGTGCCAGCATGGGGACAGCGTATAATCAGCCCCAGCATTTT	CASMGTAYNQPQHF
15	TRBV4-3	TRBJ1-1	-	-	TGCGCCAGCAGCCAAGCTACACTACAGAACACTGAAGCTTTCTTT	CASSQATLQNTEAFF
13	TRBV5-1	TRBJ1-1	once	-	TGCGCCAGCAGCTTGCAGTATAACACTGAAGCTTTCTTT	CASSLQYNTEAFF
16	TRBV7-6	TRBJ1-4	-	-	TGTGCCAGCAGCTTACCCCGGGTTAATGGAGATGAAAAACTGTTTTTT	CASSLPRVNGDEKLFF
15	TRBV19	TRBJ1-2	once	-	TGTGCCAGTAGTCCCCCACAGGGAAGGGGCTATGGCTACACCTTC	CASSPPQGRGYGYTF
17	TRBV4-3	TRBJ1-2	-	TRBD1	TGCGCCAGCAGCCGATACCTACAAGGGACAGGGGACTATGGCTACACCTTC	CASSRYLQGTGDYGYTF
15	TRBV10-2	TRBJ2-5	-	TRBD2	TGCGCCAGCAGTGCCGGGACTAGCGGGAAAGAGACCCAGTACTTC	CASSAGTSGKETQYF
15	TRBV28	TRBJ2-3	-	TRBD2	TGTGCCAGCAGTATACTAGCGGGGCTCACAGATACGCAGTATTTT	CASSILAGLTDTQYF
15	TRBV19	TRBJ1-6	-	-	TGTGCCAGTAGTCCAGGCCTACGGGGGGATTCACCCCTCCACTTT	CASSPGLRGDSPLHF
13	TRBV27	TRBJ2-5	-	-	TGTGCCAGCAGTTTATCGATTGGAGGTTTGGAGTACTTC	CASSLSIGGLEYF
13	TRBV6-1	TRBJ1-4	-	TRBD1	TGTGCCAGCAGGGACAGGAATAATGAAAAACTGTTTTTT	CASRDRNNEKLFF
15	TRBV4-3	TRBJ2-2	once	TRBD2	TGCGCCAGCAGCCACATTAGCGGGGGGGCCGGGGAGCTGTTTTTT	CASSHISGGAGELFF
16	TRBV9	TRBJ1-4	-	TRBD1	TGTGCCAGCAGCGTAGGTAACACAGGGGCCTCTGAAAAACTGTTTTTT	CASSVGNTGASEKLFF
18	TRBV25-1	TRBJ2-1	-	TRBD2	TGTGCCAGCAGTGAATATTTCACTAGCGGGGGGGAAACCCAAGAGCAGTTCTTC	CASSEYFTSGGETQEQFF
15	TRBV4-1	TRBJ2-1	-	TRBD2	TGCGCCAGCAGTTTTAAGGGCGGGGAGGGGCATGAGCAGTTCTTC	CASSFKGGEGHEQFF
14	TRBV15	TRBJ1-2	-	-	TGTGCCACCAGCAGAGATCAACTGAGAGGAGGCTACACCTTC	CATSRDQLRGGYTF
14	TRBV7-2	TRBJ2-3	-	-	TGTGCCAGCCGGAGCGGACCCAACACAGATACGCAGTATTTT	CASRSGPNTDTQYF
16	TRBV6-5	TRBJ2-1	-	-	TGTGCCAGCAGTTCGACGCAGGGGAGCTCCTACAATGAGCAGTTCTTC	CASSSTQGSSYNEQFF
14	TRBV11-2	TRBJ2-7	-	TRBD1	TGTGCCAGCAGCAAACAATCGACAGGGTCCAAGCAGTACTTC	CASSKQSTGSKQYF
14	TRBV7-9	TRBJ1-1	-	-	TGTGCCAGCACCCCAGGGGTAGTGAACACTGAAGCTTTCTTT	CASTPGVVNTEAFF
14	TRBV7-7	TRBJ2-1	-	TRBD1	TGTGCCAGCAGCTCCTACGGGACAGACAATGAGCAGTTCTTC	CASSSYGTDNEQFF